The entry that follows covers one T cell receptor beta chain sequence. The CDR3 length is 17 residues. Germline V gene sequence: CDR1 SGHTA, CDR2 FQGNSA. Trimming cost V 3 bases and J 5 bases; bases outside gene matches: 14. This sample was taken from a study of T cell changes during pregnancy in multiple sclerosis. Assay used: immunoSEQ multiplex PCR; TCRdb lists only in-frame clones, some missing. The table shows tens of thousands of clones, with roughly nine tenths occurring only once. The chain recombines TRBV7-2 with TRBJ2-7, with 9 bases that match TRBD2. The sequence was obtained from a female donor with multiple sclerosis, enrolled in a pregnancy study. Sequencing used peripheral blood, obtained after pregnancy. The CDR3 bases are TGTGCCAGCAGCTTCGCTAGCGGGAACCGGGCCGCAAACGAGCAGTACTTC. It specifies CASSFASGNRAANEQYF.